The 3 T cell receptor beta chains below come from one sample, sequenced in a study of T-cell reconstitution after alpha-beta-depleted transplantation in children (dated by TCRdb to the mid-2010s). The treatment or condition label here, explained by the study, means: allogeneic hematopoietic cell transplantation with graft depleted of TCRalphabeta T cells and CD19 B cells. Library prep was done by PCR. Sequencing used an Illumina HiSeq 2500. TCR library preparation used molecular barcoding, with unique molecular identifiers applied to normalize quantification of the TCRbeta repertoire. Using fastp at Q25 and MiXCR, TCRdb reprocessed the public reads and kept productive beta chains. Rows with one shared CDR3 protein collapse into an entry with the most common genes and DNA. This sample has around 64,000 distinct CDR3 sequences in its table, and roughly 10% of those were observed once. Jointly, the top ten make up around 13% of the sample.

The sample here was PBMCs, taken before TCRalphabeta/CD19-depleted stem cell transplant. These receptors were collected from a boy younger than 18 with acute myeloid leukemia, due to receive a stem cell transplant.

With regard to this clonotype: A read error may explain this, as a much larger clone is one base away. The chain employs TRBV20-1 and TRBJ2-7, with TRBD1 matching over 10 bases. CDR3 size: 16 residues. Germline V gene lookup returns CDR1 DFQATT and CDR2 SNEGSKA (reference sequence). The DNA for the CDR3 is TGCTGTGCTAGGGTAATGGGACAGGGGACCCCCTACGAGCAGTACTTC. Its protein product is CCARVMGQGTPYEQYF.

This clonotype was recorded a few times. The chain links TRBV6-6 to TRBJ1-2; D is undetermined. In germline, CDR1 is MNHNY, CDR2 SVGAGI (reference sequence). This CDR3 spans 10 amino acids. V was clipped by 10 bases and J by 6 bases, with 9 bases between them. Written as DNA, the CDR3 is TGTGCCACCCGATGGGATGGCTACACCTTC. It is translated as CATRWDGYTF.

This clonotype was observed a few times. The chain combines TRBV30 with TRBJ2-7; D may be TRBD1 (6 bases). Germline V gives CDR1 GTSNPN, CDR2 SVGIG (reference sequence). The V gene lost 4 bases and the J gene lost 1 base, with 14 bases spanning the gap. The CDR3 loop spans 14 amino acids. In DNA form, the CDR3 reads TGTGCCTGGACTCCGGGACAAGGGTCCTACGAGCAGTACTTC. Translated: CAWTPGQGSYEQYF.